This T cell receptor beta chain was retrieved from a study of identical twins. Study results and limitations: Alpha sequences that were out-of-frame and twin-shared showed an excess of low generation probability.

Note on this clonotype: What it recognizes is unknown.

The CDR3 totals 13 residues. Via MiXCR, TCRdb re-called the 5' RACE reads, giving one row per CDR3 protein. The table includes about 1.7 million distinct CDR3 sequences, around a third detected once. The receptor comes from a newborn girl in good health. Sequenced sample: cord blood. V usage is TRBV12-3 or TRBV12-4 and J usage is TRBJ2-1; D ambiguous. The J call may be incorrect, as the DNA end agrees better with TRBJ2-7. CDR3: CASSLGQPNEQYF. As DNA, the CDR3 is TGTGCCAGCAGTTTAGGGCAGCCTAATGAGCAGTACTTC.